This TCR beta chain was profiled in a study of shared clonotypes between healthy human individuals. Turning to the study itself: Three CD4 naive, three CD4 memory, two CD8 naive and one CD8 memory plate were used per donor. Overall study results and limits: The study found lower generation probabilities in non-shared clonotypes than in those shared by all four donors.

CD45RO-negative CD8 cells positively selected for CCR7 made up the naive population, which excluded terminally differentiated effector memory CD45RA+ cells. The germline V and J ends were trimmed by 6 bases and 0 bases, with 12 bases remaining between them. This CDR3 region has 15 residues. Per the germline V gene, CDR1 is MNHNY and CDR2 is SVGAGI (reference sequence). The assay was immunoSEQ multiplex PCR, and TCRdb's table has in-frame clones only and misses some. The sample has around 1,900,000 clones; roughly 93% are singletons. As for this clone: Its antigen is unidentified.

The receptor was isolated from a man aged 18-30 years in good health. Some clones in this sample may be carry-over from other donors' samples. The chain recombines TRBV6-6 with TRBJ2-1; D not resolved. Material for sequencing was naive CD8+ T cells from PBMCs. CDR3 sequence (DNA): TGTGCCAGCAGCCCCGGTCCTAGCTCCTACAATGAGCAGTTCTTC. It codes for CASSPGPSSYNEQFF.